This T cell receptor (beta chain) was identified during a study of immune heterogeneity within non-small cell lung tumors. The V end was cut by 1 base, the J end by 9 bases, with 7 bases between. The CDR3 has 12 amino acids. Study-level results: Locally, T-cell clonality showed a moderate but significant correlation with tumor mutational burden measured at the same site (R about 0.31).

Relative to its sample, this clonotype is medium-sized. Its specificity is unknown. The template for each sample was roughly 600 ng of genomic DNA, which had been extracted from bulk tumor tissue. Spaced far apart, several biopsies were taken from each primary tumor during surgery. Enrolled patients presented with newly diagnosed, previously untreated non-small cell lung cancer and underwent curative surgery. In a multiplex PCR, 32 V and 13 J primers amplified TCR beta CDR3. TCRdb re-called the multiplex PCR reads through MiXCR, storing one row per CDR3 protein. Among 2,000 to 3,000 distinct CDR3 sequences listed, approximately 26% were seen once.

This chain uses TRBV12-3 or TRBV12-4 with TRBJ2-1; D not certain. Source material: lung tumor tissue. This receptor was identified in a man aged 50 to 60 with non-small cell lung cancer. The CDR3 loop reads CASSLVRSEQFF. CDR3 sequence (DNA): TGTGCCAGCAGTTTAGTCAGGAGTGAGCAGTTCTTC.